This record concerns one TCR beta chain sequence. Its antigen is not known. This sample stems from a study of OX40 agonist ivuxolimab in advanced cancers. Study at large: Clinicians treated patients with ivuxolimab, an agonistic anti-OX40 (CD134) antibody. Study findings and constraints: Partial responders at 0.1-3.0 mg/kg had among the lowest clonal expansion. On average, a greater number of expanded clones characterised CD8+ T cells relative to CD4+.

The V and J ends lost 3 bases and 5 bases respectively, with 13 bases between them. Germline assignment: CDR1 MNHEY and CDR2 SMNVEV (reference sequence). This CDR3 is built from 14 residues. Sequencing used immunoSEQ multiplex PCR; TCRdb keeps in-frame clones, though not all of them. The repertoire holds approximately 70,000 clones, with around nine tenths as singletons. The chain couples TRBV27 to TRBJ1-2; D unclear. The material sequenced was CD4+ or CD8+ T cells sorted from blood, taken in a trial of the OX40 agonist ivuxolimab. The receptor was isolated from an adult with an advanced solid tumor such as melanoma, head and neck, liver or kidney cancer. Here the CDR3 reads CASSLGGLSYGYTF. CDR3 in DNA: TGTGCCAGCAGTTTGGGCGGCCTTTCGTATGGCTACACCTTC.